This T cell receptor (beta chain) came from a study of sequential checkpoint blockade in melanoma. Overall study: Each arm's sequence ended with maintenance nivolumab.

Stated treatment: randomized to nivolumab then ipilimumab (arm A) or the reverse (arm B). PBMC sorting kept live CD3+CD8+ cells without CD19 or CD56. Method: immunoSEQ multiplex PCR; TCRdb's copy keeps in-frame clones and lacks some. Here the sample spans over 10,000 clones, roughly 78% being singletons. Trimming took 5 bases from V and 5 from J, leaving 16 bases between them. Looked up from germline, CDR1 is MNHEY and CDR2 is SMNVEV (reference sequence). The CDR3 has 14 amino acids. The TCR was taken from a human donor with melanoma. V gene TRBV27 combines with J gene TRBJ2-7; maybe TRBD2 (6 bases). The sequenced sample was CD8+ T cells sorted from blood (inferred from file names), obtained from a patient given nivolumab and ipilimumab in sequence. Here the CDR3 reads CASSRGAGTDEQYF. The CDR3 DNA sequence: TGTGCCAGCAGTCGAGGGGCGGGGACCGACGAGCAGTACTTC.